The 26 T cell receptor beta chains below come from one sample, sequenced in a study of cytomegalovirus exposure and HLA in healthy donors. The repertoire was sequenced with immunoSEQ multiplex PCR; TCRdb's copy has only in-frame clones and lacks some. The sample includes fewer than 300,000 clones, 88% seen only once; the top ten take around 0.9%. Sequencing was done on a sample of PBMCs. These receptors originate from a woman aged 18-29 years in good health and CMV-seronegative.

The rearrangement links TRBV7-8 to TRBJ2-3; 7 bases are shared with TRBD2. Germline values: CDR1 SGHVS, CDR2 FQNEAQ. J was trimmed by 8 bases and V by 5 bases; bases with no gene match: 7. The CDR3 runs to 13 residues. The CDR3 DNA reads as TGTGCCAGCAGCCCACCCATAGCGGGTACGCAGTATTTT. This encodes CASSPPIAGTQYF.

This chain's CDR3 is CASSPRDRGNEKLFF. The CDR3 nucleotides read TGTGCCAGCAGCCCCCGGGACAGGGGAAATGAAAAACTGTTTTTT. The chain employs TRBV6-6 and TRBJ1-4; 10 bases line up with TRBD1. The germline V gene encodes CDR1 MNHNY and CDR2 SVGAGI (reference sequence). V gave up 6 bases and J gave up 5 bases; unmatched junction bases: 6. The CDR3 is 15 amino acids.

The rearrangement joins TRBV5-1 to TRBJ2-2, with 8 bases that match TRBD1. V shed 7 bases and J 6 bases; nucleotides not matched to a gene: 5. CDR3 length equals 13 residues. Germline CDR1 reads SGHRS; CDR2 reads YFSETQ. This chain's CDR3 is CASSQQGAGELFF. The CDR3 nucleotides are TGCGCCAGCTCCCAACAGGGGGCCGGGGAGCTGTTTTTT.

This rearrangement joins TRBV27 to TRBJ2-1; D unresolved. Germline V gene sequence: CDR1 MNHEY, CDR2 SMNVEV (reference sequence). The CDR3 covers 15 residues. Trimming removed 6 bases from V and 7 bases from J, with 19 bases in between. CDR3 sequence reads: CASSSPTRGGNEQFF. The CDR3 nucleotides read TGTGCCAGCAGCTCCCCGACTCGAGGTGGGAATGAGCAGTTCTTC.

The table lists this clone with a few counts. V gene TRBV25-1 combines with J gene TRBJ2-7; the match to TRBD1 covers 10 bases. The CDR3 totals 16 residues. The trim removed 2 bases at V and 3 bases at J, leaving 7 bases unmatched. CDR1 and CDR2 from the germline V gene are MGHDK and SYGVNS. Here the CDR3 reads CASSEEGTGVGYEQYF. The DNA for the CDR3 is TGTGCCAGCAGTGAAGAAGGGACAGGGGTAGGCTACGAGCAGTACTTC.

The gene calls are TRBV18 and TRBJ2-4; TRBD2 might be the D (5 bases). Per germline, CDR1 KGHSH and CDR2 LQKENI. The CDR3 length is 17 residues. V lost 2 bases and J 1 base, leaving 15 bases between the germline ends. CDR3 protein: CASSPMAVGGAKNIQYF. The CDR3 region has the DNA TGTGCCAGCTCACCAATGGCAGTCGGCGGGGCCAAAAACATTCAGTACTTC.

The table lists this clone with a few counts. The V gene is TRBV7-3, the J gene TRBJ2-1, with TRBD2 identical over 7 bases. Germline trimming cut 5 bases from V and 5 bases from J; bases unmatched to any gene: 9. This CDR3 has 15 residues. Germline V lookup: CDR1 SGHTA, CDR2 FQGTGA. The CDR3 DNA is TGTGCCAGCAGCACAGGACTAGGCGGGAACAATGAGCAGTTCTTC. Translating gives CASSTGLGGNNEQFF.

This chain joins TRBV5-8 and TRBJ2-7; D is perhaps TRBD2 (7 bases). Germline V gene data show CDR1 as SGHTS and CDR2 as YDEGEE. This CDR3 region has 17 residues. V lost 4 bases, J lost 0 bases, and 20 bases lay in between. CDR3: CASSPWGGGAISYEQYF. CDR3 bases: TGTGCCAGCAGCCCTTGGGGGGGCGGGGCCATCTCCTACGAGCAGTACTTC.

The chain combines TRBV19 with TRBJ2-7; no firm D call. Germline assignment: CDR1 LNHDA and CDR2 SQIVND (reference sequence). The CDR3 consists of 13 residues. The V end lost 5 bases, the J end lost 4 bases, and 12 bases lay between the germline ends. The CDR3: CASSPLPYYEQYF. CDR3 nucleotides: TGTGCCAGTAGTCCCCTCCCCTATTACGAGCAGTACTTC.

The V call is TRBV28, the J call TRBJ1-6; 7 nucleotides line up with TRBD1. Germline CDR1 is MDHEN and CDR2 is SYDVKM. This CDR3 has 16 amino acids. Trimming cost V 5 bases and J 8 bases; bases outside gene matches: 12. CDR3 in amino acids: CASSRHRGSVDSPLHF. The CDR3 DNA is TGTGCCAGCAGTCGTCACAGGGGATCGGTAGATTCACCCCTCCACTTT.

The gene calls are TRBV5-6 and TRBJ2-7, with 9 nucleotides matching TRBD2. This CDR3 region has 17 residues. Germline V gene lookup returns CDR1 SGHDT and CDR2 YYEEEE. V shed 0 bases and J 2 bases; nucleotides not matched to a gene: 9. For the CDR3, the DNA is TGTGCCAGCAGCTTGGTAGCCCTAGCGGGAAAGACCTACGAGCAGTACTTC. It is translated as CASSLVALAGKTYEQYF.

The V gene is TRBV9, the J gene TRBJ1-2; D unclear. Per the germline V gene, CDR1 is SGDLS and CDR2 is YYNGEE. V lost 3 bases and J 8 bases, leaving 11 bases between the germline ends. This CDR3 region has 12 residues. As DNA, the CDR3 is TGTGCCAGCAGCGCCCAGAGGTCCGGCTACACCTTC. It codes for CASSAQRSGYTF.

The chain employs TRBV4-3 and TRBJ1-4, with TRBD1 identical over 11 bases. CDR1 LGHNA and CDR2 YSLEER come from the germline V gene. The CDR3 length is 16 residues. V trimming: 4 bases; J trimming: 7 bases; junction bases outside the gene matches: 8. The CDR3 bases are TGCGCCAGCAGCCCCTACACCGGGACAGGGGGTGAAAAACTGTTTTTT. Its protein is CASSPYTGTGGEKLFF.

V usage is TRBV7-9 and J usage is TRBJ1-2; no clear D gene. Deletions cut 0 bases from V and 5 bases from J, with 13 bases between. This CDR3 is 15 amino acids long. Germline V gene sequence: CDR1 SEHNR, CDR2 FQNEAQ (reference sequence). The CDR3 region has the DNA TGTGCCAGCAGCTTAGCTAGGCAGGTCCTGTATGGCTACACCTTC. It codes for CASSLARQVLYGYTF.

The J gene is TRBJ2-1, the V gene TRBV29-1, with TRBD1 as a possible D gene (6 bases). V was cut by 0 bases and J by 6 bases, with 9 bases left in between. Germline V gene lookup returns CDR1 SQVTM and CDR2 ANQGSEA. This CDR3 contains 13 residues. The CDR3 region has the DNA TGCAGCGTTGAAGAGGGGGCTGGCAATGAGCAGTTCTTC. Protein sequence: CSVEEGAGNEQFF.

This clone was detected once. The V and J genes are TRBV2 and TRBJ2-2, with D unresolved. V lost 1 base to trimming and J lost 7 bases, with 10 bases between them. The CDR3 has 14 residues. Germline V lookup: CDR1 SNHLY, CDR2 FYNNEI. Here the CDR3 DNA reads TGTGCCAGCAGTGAAGGGGCACGAATCGGGGAGCTGTTTTTT. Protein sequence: CASSEGARIGELFF.

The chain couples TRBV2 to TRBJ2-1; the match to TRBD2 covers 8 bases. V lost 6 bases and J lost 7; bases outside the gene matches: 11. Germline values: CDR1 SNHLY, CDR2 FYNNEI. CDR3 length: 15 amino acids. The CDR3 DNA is TGTGCCAGCAGGCCGACCGGGACTAGTTATAATGAGCAGTTCTTC. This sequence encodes CASRPTGTSYNEQFF. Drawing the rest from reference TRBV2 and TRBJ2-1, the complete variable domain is EPEVTQTPSHQVTQMGQEVILRCVPISNHLYFYWYRQILGQKVEFLVSFYNNEISEKSEIFDDQFSVERPDGSNFTLKIRSTKLEDSAMYFCASRPTGTSYNEQFFGPGTRLTVL.

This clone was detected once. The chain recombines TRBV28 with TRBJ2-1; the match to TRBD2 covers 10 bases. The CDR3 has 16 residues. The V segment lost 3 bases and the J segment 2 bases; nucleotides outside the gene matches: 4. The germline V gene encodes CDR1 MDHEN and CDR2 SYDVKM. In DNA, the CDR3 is TGTGCCAGCAGTTTGAGGCTAGCGGGAGCCTACAATGAGCAGTTCTTC. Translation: CASSLRLAGAYNEQFF.

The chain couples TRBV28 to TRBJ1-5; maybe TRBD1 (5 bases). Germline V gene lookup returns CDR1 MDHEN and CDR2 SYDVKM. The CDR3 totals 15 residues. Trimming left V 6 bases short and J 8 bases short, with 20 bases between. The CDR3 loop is CASSLALGDKEPQHF. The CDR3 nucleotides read TGTGCCAGCAGCCTAGCGTTAGGGGATAAGGAGCCCCAGCATTTT.

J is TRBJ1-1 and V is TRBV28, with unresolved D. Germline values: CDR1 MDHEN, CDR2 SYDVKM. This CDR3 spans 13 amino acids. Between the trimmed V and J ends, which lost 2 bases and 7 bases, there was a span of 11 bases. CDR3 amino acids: CASSLNHAGEAFF. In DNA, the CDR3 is TGTGCCAGCAGTTTAAACCATGCGGGTGAAGCTTTCTTT.

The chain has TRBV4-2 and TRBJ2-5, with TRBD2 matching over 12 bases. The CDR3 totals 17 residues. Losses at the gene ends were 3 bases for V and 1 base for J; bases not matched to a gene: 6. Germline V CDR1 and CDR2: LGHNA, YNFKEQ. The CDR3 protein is CASSHWGTSGSQETQYF. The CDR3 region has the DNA TGTGCCAGCAGCCACTGGGGGACTAGCGGGTCCCAAGAGACCCAGTACTTC.

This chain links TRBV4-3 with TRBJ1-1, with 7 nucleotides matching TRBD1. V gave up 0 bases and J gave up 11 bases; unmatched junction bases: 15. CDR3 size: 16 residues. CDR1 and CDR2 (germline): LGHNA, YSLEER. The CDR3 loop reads CASSQDGVGGEVTAFF. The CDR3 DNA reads TGCGCCAGCAGCCAAGATGGAGTAGGGGGCGAGGTTACGGCTTTCTTT.

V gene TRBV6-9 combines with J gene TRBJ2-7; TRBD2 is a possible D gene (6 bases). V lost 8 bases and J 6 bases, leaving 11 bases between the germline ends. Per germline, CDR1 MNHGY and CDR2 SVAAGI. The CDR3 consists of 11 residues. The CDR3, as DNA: TGTGCCAGCTGGGGGGATTCCGAGCAGTACTTC. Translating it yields CASWGDSEQYF.

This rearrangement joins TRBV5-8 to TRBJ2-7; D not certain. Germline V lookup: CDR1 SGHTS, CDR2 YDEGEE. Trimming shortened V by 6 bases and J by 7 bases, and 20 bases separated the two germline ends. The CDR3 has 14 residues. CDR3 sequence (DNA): TGTGCCAGCACCCCCTTGAGAGCGTCGCGGGAGCAGTACTTC. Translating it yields CASTPLRASREQYF.

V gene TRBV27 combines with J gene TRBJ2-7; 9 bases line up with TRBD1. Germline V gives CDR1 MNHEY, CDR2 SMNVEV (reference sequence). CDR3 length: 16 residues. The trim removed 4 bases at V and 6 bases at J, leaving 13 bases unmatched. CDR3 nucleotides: TGTGCCAGCAGTTCTACCTCTGGGACAGGGCTGATCGAGCAGTACTTC. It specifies CASSSTSGTGLIEQYF.

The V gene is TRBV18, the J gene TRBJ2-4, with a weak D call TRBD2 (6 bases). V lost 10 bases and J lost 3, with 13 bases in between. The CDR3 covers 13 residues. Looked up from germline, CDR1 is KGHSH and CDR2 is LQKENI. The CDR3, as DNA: TGTGCCACCCGGAGGGATGACAAAAACATTCAGTACTTC. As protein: CATRRDDKNIQYF.